These T cell receptor beta chains were read from a single sample in a study of T cells expressing NK-cell markers. For each CDR3 protein, TCRdb gives one entry from its re-call of the 5' RACE reads, without DNA. This table lists 300,000 to 500,000 distinct CDR3 sequences. Sequenced sample: blood T cells: a sorted CD56 or NKG2C T cell subset, CD4+ or CD8+ T cells, or bulk PBMC T cells (not recorded which). These receptors originate from a woman in her forties or fifties in good health. Both conserved end residues are part of each CDR3.

CDR3 protein,J gene,V gene
CATSESPRQGAPYEQYF,TRBJ2-7,TRBV24-1
CSARPSGRPEQFF,TRBJ2-1,TRBV20-1
CASSPWQLADRYEQFF,TRBJ2-1,TRBV7-9
CASSFMTGGSNNSPLHF,TRBJ1-6,TRBV28
CASTSYTGTRGNEQFF,TRBJ2-1,TRBV5-6
CASTAGYNEQFF,TRBJ2-1,TRBV19
CAIQRGGNQPQHF,TRBJ1-5,TRBV6-1
CASSLSQGRNTEAFF,TRBJ1-1,TRBV11-2
CASSIDLSYPTEAFF,TRBJ1-1,TRBV19
CASSPLPGLLNEQFF,TRBJ2-1,TRBV11-2
CASSLGPTISSQHF,TRBJ1-5,TRBV11-2
CASSLVWRETQYF,TRBJ2-5,TRBV5-1
CASSANVAGYNEQFF,TRBJ2-1,TRBV12-3/TRBV12-4
CASSPRPGTFYNEQFF,TRBJ2-1,TRBV5-1
CASSLGLFPADTQYF,TRBJ2-3,TRBV7-9
CSVTKGVTYNEQFF,TRBJ2-1,TRBV29-1
CASSSLTGSFYGYTF,TRBJ1-2,TRBV7-2
CASGLAGVDSYNEQFF,TRBJ2-1,TRBV5-1
CASSLDRNEKLFF,TRBJ1-4,TRBV5-1
CASSRQGLLSTDTQYF,TRBJ2-3,TRBV6-5
CASSWTGDKSEAFF,TRBJ1-1,TRBV12-3/TRBV12-4
CAISESLTGQTYGYTF,TRBJ1-2,TRBV10-3
CSARFVSDTQYF,TRBJ2-3,TRBV20-1
CASTGGLAKPGELFF,TRBJ2-2,TRBV12-3/TRBV12-4
CASTRRGNEQFF,TRBJ2-1,TRBV12-3/TRBV12-4
CASSLERATDTQYF,TRBJ2-3,TRBV27